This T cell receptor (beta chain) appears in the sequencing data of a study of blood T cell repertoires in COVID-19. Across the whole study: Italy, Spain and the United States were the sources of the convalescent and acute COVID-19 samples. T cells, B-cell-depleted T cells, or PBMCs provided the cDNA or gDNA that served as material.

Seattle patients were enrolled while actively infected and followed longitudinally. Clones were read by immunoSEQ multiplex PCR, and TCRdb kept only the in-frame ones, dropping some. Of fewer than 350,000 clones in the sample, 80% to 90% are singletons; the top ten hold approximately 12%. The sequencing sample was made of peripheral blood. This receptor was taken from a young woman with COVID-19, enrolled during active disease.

The CDR3 coding sequence is TGTGCCAGCATGGCCCCCCCCAAGCAGTACTTC. Amino acids: CASMAPPKQYF. J is TRBJ2-7 and V is TRBV28, with D unclear. CDR3 length: 11 amino acids. Germline lookup yields CDR1 MDHEN and CDR2 SYDVKM. The V and J ends lost 7 bases and 8 bases respectively, with 12 bases between them. Using reference TRBV28 and TRBJ2-7 for the parts outside the CDR3, the full variable domain is DVKVTQSSRYLVKRTGEKVFLECVQDMDHENMFWYRQDPGLGLRLIYFSYDVKMKEKGDIPEGYSVSREKKERFSLILESASTNQTSMYLCASMAPPKQYFGPGTRLTVT.